The rows below give T cell receptor beta chains drawn from one sample of a study of blood T cell repertoires in COVID-19. Assay used: immunoSEQ multiplex PCR; TCRdb lists only in-frame clones, some missing. The profile shows 13,000 to 15,000 clones, approximately 84% of them singletons. The sample consisted of peripheral blood. The receptors shown here come from a human donor in a cohort sampled during active COVID-19. CDR3s include the opening cysteine and the closing phenylalanine or tryptophan. A D gene is named only where the DNA matches it firmly. Expanded clones get a size class; other rows say once, few or many, or leave the size out.

abundance	j_gene	d_gene	v_gene	CDR3aa	CDR3nt
once	TRBJ2-5	TRBD1	TRBV2	CASSDDLAGGYVETQYF	TGTGCCAGCAGTGATGACTTGGCAGGGGGTTATGTGGAGACCCAGTACTTC
-	TRBJ2-7	TRBD1	TRBV14	CASSADRPYEQYF	TGTGCCAGCAGCGCGGACAGGCCCTACGAGCAGTACTTC
-	TRBJ2-4	-	TRBV28	CASRGGDLLAKNIQYF	TGTGCCAGCCGAGGAGGGGATCTTCTAGCCAAAAACATTCAGTACTTC
-	TRBJ2-2	TRBD1	TRBV7-8	CASGTGGTGELFF	TGTGCCAGCGGGACAGGGGGCACCGGGGAGCTGTTTTTT
-	TRBJ1-5	-	TRBV12-3/TRBV12-4	CASRTNSNQPQHF	TGTGCCAGCAGGACAAATAGCAATCAGCCCCAGCATTTT
-	TRBJ1-2	-	TRBV2	CASSEEGIYGYTF	TGTGCCAGCAGTGAAGAGGGGATTTATGGCTACACCTTC
-	TRBJ1-4	-	TRBV18	CASSPPGSNEKLFF	TGTGCCAGCTCACCACCAGGGAGTAATGAAAAACTGTTTTTT
-	TRBJ2-2	-	TRBV6-2/TRBV6-3	CASSLLTGELFF	TGTGCCAGCAGCCTTCTCACCGGGGAGCTGTTTTTT
-	TRBJ2-1	TRBD2	TRBV6-4	CASRVLAGGPHEQFF	TGTGCCAGCAGGGTCCTAGCGGGAGGGCCCCATGAGCAGTTCTTC
-	TRBJ2-7	TRBD2	TRBV13	CASSLRGGRAVNEQYF	TGTGCCAGCAGCTTAAGGGGCGGGAGGGCAGTGAACGAGCAGTACTTC
-	TRBJ2-1	-	TRBV7-6	CASSRRSGNEQFF	TGTGCCAGCAGCCGACGTAGCGGAAATGAGCAGTTCTTC
-	TRBJ2-1	TRBD2	TRBV4-2	CASSQPLAGGGNEQFF	TGTGCCAGCAGCCAACCTCTAGCGGGAGGTGGAAATGAGCAGTTCTTC
-	TRBJ2-2	-	TRBV7-9	CASSFIPGGTGELFF	TGTGCCAGCAGCTTTATCCCCGGAGGCACCGGGGAGCTGTTTTTT
-	TRBJ1-5	TRBD1	TRBV19	CASSISWTGGQQPQHF	TGTGCCAGTAGTATAAGTTGGACAGGGGGCCAACAGCCCCAGCATTTT
-	TRBJ1-1	-	TRBV10-3	CAISPTEPPEAFF	TGTGCCATCAGTCCGACAGAGCCCCCTGAAGCTTTCTTT
-	TRBJ2-5	-	TRBV5-6	CASSLVGARVETQYF	TGTGCCAGCAGCTTGGTTGGGGCGCGAGTGGAGACCCAGTACTTC
-	TRBJ2-4	-	TRBV6-2/TRBV6-3	CASSYSPREPNIQYF	TGTGCCAGCAGTTACTCGCCTAGAGAACCAAACATTCAGTACTTC
-	TRBJ1-5	-	TRBV7-3	CASSPPGREFQPQHF	TGTGCCAGCAGCCCTCCAGGGAGGGAGTTTCAGCCCCAGCATTTT
-	TRBJ1-2	-	TRBV28	CASSFRVVGLFGYTF	TGTGCCAGCAGTTTTCGGGTCGTAGGCCTGTTTGGCTACACCTTC
-	TRBJ2-1	-	TRBV28	CASSITSYLLGQFF	TGTGCCAGCAGTATAACTAGTTACCTACTCGGGCAGTTCTTC
-	TRBJ2-7	TRBD2	TRBV15	CATSREWTSGSLQYF	TGTGCCACCAGCAGAGAATGGACTAGCGGGAGCTTGCAGTACTTC
-	TRBJ1-2	-	TRBV29-1	CSVEDSDGYTF	TGCAGCGTTGAAGACTCCGATGGCTACACCTTC
-	TRBJ2-1	TRBD1	TRBV5-1	CASSAGDRGNEQFF	TGCGCCAGCAGCGCGGGGGACAGGGGCAATGAGCAGTTCTTC
once	TRBJ1-5	-	TRBV10-1	CASSAGSSNQPQHF	TGCGCCAGCAGTGCAGGGTCTAGCAATCAGCCCCAGCATTTT
-	TRBJ1-5	TRBD1	TRBV30	CAWNGQGVQPQHF	TGTGCCTGGAATGGACAGGGGGTTCAGCCCCAGCATTTT
-	TRBJ2-7	TRBD2	TRBV7-9	CASRPGLAGDEQYF	TGTGCCAGCAGGCCGGGACTAGCGGGAGACGAGCAGTACTTC
-	TRBJ1-2	-	TRBV2	CASSEGGDGYTF	TGTGCCAGCAGTGAAGGGGGCGATGGCTACACCTTC
-	TRBJ2-7	-	TRBV6-5	CASSPTNPYEQYF	TGTGCCAGCAGTCCAACTAACCCCTACGAGCAGTACTTC
few	TRBJ1-5	-	TRBV19	CASSGFGNQPQHF	TGTGCCAGTAGTGGGTTCGGGAATCAGCCCCAGCATTTT
few	TRBJ1-2	-	TRBV7-9	CASSSTHPGTTDGYTF	TGTGCCAGCAGCTCAACACACCCCGGGACAACGGATGGCTACACCTTC
-	TRBJ1-2	TRBD1	TRBV5-1	CASSPGQGVGYGYTF	TGCGCCAGCAGCCCAGGACAGGGGGTTGGTTATGGCTACACCTTC
-	TRBJ2-1	TRBD2	TRBV5-1	CASSLGLAGYNEQFF	TGCGCCAGCAGCTTAGGACTAGCGGGTTACAATGAGCAGTTCTTC
-	TRBJ2-2	-	TRBV3-1/TRBV3-2	CASSPWDSYTGELFF	TGTGCCAGCAGCCCCTGGGACTCTTACACCGGGGAGCTGTTTTTT
-	TRBJ1-4	TRBD1	TRBV9	CASSPGQGEKLFF	TGTGCCAGCAGCCCGGGACAGGGTGAAAAACTGTTTTTT
large	TRBJ2-5	TRBD1	TRBV9	CASSVAEGTGETQYF	TGTGCCAGCAGCGTAGCTGAGGGGACAGGGGAGACCCAGTACTTC
-	TRBJ2-7	-	TRBV28	CASSFQGPYEQYF	TGTGCCAGCAGTTTTCAGGGGCCCTACGAGCAGTACTTC
-	TRBJ1-5	-	TRBV19	CASSIDPGGNSNQPQHF	TGTGCCAGTAGTATAGATCCAGGAGGGAATAGCAATCAGCCCCAGCATTTT
-	TRBJ2-1	-	TRBV28	CASTLTLGRQQFF	TGTGCCAGCACCCTCACCCTAGGGAGACAGCAGTTCTTC
-	TRBJ2-7	-	TRBV10-2	CASSLGVLSGEQYF	TGCGCCAGCAGTTTAGGAGTTTTATCTGGCGAGCAGTACTTC
-	TRBJ2-5	-	TRBV9	CASSPRISEGQETQYF	TGTGCCAGCAGCCCCCGCATCAGCGAGGGACAAGAGACCCAGTACTTC
-	TRBJ1-2	-	TRBV10-2	CASSAQANYGYTF	TGCGCCAGCAGTGCACAGGCAAACTATGGCTACACCTTC
few	TRBJ1-5	TRBD1	TRBV4-3	CASSQDWAGGSNQPQHF	TGCGCCAGCAGCCAAGATTGGGCAGGGGGAAGCAATCAGCCCCAGCATTTT
-	TRBJ1-1	-	TRBV7-9	CASSSLGGGDTEAFF	TGTGCCAGCAGCTCCCTGGGGGGGGGTGACACTGAAGCTTTCTTT
-	TRBJ2-6	TRBD1	TRBV6-2/TRBV6-3	CASSLRTGKFGANVLTF	TGTGCCAGCAGTTTGAGGACAGGGAAGTTTGGGGCCAACGTCCTGACTTTC
-	TRBJ2-1	TRBD2	TRBV12-5	CASGSGLAFDEQFF	TGTGCTAGTGGTTCGGGACTAGCGTTTGATGAGCAGTTCTTC
few	TRBJ1-4	-	TRBV28	CASSPPGTMSEKLFF	TGTGCCAGCAGTCCCCCCGGGACAATGAGTGAAAAACTGTTTTTT
-	TRBJ2-7	-	TRBV28	CASSFELYGDTTYEQYF	TGTGCCAGCAGTTTCGAGTTGTACGGCGATACTACCTACGAGCAGTACTTC
-	TRBJ2-5	-	TRBV28	CASSRTGSQETQYF	TGTGCCAGCAGTAGAACAGGGTCCCAAGAGACCCAGTACTTC
-	TRBJ1-5	-	TRBV28	CASRQGNNQPQHF	TGTGCCAGCAGACAGGGAAACAATCAGCCCCAGCATTTT
once	TRBJ2-7	-	TRBV21-1	CASSKTPAVPHEQYF	TGTGCCAGCAGCAAAACCCCCGCGGTCCCACACGAGCAGTACTTC